A selection of T cell receptor beta chains follows, all from one sample in a study of T cell repertoires in cytomegalovirus infection. No cognate antigen is known for these TCRs. Each CDR3 protein is one row after TCRdb ran MiXCR on the reads. The sample lists about a million distinct CDR3 sequences, less than 35% occurring once. The sample here was cultured CD8+ T cells from PBMCs, taken from culture after CMV antigen stimulation. These receptors were taken from a human donor in good health (CMV status not recorded). Some clones in this sample may be carry-over from other donors' samples. The CDR3 runs from the conserved cysteine through the conserved F or W. The D gene is left open where the match is weak. Clone size appears in some rows only: once, few, many, or a class for an expanded clone.

abundance: .; j_gene: TRBJ2-5; d_gene: .; len: 15; v_gene: TRBV6-6; CDR3aa: CASSYPAKGVETQYF; CDR3nt: TGTGCCAGCAGTTACCCCGCTAAGGGGGTAGAGACCCAGTACTTC
abundance: .; j_gene: TRBJ1-5; d_gene: TRBD1; len: 14; v_gene: TRBV10-3; CDR3aa: CAINDRDSNQPQHF; CDR3nt: TGTGCCATCAACGACAGGGACAGCAATCAGCCCCAGCATTTT
abundance: .; j_gene: TRBJ1-1; d_gene: .; len: 16; v_gene: TRBV7-4; CDR3aa: CASILWGDRENTEAFF; CDR3nt: TGTGCCAGCATCTTATGGGGGGATCGGGAGAACACTGAAGCTTTCTTT
abundance: .; j_gene: TRBJ1-1; d_gene: TRBD1; len: 15; v_gene: TRBV7-6; CDR3aa: CASSLGWDRNTEAFF; CDR3nt: TGTGCCAGCAGCTTAGGATGGGACAGGAACACTGAAGCTTTCTTT
abundance: .; j_gene: TRBJ2-1; d_gene: TRBD2; len: 19; v_gene: TRBV15; CDR3aa: CATSFTSGTYSTPYNEQFF; CDR3nt: TGTGCCACCAGTTTCACTAGCGGGACATATTCCACTCCCTACAATGAGCAGTTCTTC
abundance: .; j_gene: TRBJ2-3; d_gene: TRBD2; len: 17; v_gene: TRBV7-6; CDR3aa: CASSLTVAGGLGDTQYF; CDR3nt: TGTGCCAGCAGCTTAACAGTAGCGGGGGGGCTTGGAGATACGCAGTATTTT
abundance: .; j_gene: TRBJ2-7; d_gene: .; len: 16; v_gene: TRBV7-6; CDR3aa: CASSLGLPGSTYEQYF; CDR3nt: TGTGCCAGCAGCTTAGGACTGCCGGGATCGACCTACGAGCAGTACTTC
abundance: .; j_gene: TRBJ2-5; d_gene: .; len: 15; v_gene: TRBV6-2/TRBV6-3; CDR3aa: CASSYSGADQETQYF; CDR3nt: TGTGCCAGCAGTTACTCAGGGGCAGACCAAGAGACCCAGTACTTC
abundance: .; j_gene: TRBJ2-7; d_gene: .; len: 13; v_gene: TRBV7-2; CDR3aa: CASSLHPGYEQYF; CDR3nt: TGTGCCAGCAGCTTACATCCGGGCTACGAGCAGTACTTC
abundance: many; j_gene: TRBJ1-1; d_gene: TRBD1; len: 14; v_gene: TRBV20-1; CDR3aa: CSARDRGRNTEAFF; CDR3nt: TGCAGTGCTAGGGACAGGGGGCGGAACACTGAAGCTTTCTTT
abundance: .; j_gene: TRBJ2-2; d_gene: TRBD1; len: 17; v_gene: TRBV7-4; CDR3aa: CASSLALGTGISGELFF; CDR3nt: TGTGCCAGCAGCTTAGCCCTCGGGACAGGGATATCCGGGGAGCTGTTTTTT
abundance: few; j_gene: TRBJ1-1; d_gene: .; len: 16; v_gene: TRBV4-1; CDR3aa: CASSQDRDIWDTEAFF; CDR3nt: TGCGCCAGCAGCCAAGACAGGGACATATGGGACACTGAAGCTTTCTTT
abundance: .; j_gene: TRBJ2-5; d_gene: TRBD2; len: 17; v_gene: TRBV5-4; CDR3aa: CASSLGTSGGAQETQYF; CDR3nt: TGTGCCAGCAGCTTGGGAACTAGCGGGGGGGCCCAAGAGACCCAGTACTTC
abundance: few; j_gene: TRBJ2-2; d_gene: TRBD1; len: 15; v_gene: TRBV15; CDR3aa: CATSGGQGGTGELFF; CDR3nt: TGTGCCACCAGCGGTGGACAGGGAGGCACCGGGGAGCTGTTTTTT
abundance: .; j_gene: TRBJ2-2; d_gene: .; len: 18; v_gene: TRBV6-2/TRBV6-3; CDR3aa: CASSYVGGPNFNTGELFF; CDR3nt: TGTGCCAGCAGTTACGTTGGAGGGCCGAACTTTAACACCGGGGAGCTGTTTTTT
abundance: few; j_gene: TRBJ2-2; d_gene: TRBD1; len: 19; v_gene: TRBV29-1; CDR3aa: CSVEDAPRQGRPNTGELFF; CDR3nt: TGCAGCGTTGAAGATGCGCCAAGACAGGGGCGCCCTAACACCGGGGAGCTGTTTTTT
abundance: few; j_gene: TRBJ2-2; d_gene: TRBD2; len: 17; v_gene: TRBV3-1; CDR3aa: CASSQKTSGGATGELFF; CDR3nt: TGTGCCAGCAGCCAAAAAACTAGCGGGGGGGCAACCGGGGAGCTGTTTTTT
abundance: .; j_gene: TRBJ1-3; d_gene: TRBD1; len: 18; v_gene: TRBV20-1; CDR3aa: CSARDRTGGLSSGNTIYF; CDR3nt: TGCAGTGCTAGAGATAGGACAGGGGGCTTGAGCTCTGGAAACACCATATATTTT
abundance: few; j_gene: TRBJ2-5; d_gene: TRBD1; len: 16; v_gene: TRBV5-4; CDR3aa: CASSLGGQGYQETQYF; CDR3nt: TGTGCCAGCAGCTTGGGGGGACAGGGGTACCAAGAGACCCAGTACTTC
abundance: .; j_gene: TRBJ2-2; d_gene: TRBD2; len: 18; v_gene: TRBV6-6; CDR3aa: CASSYLFLAGSHTGELFF; CDR3nt: TGTGCCAGCAGTTACTTATTCCTAGCGGGGTCCCACACCGGGGAGCTGTTTTTT
abundance: .; j_gene: TRBJ1-5; d_gene: .; len: 17; v_gene: TRBV12-5; CDR3aa: CASGLVEKVYSNQPQHF; CDR3nt: TGTGCTAGTGGTTTGGTAGAAAAGGTTTATAGCAATCAGCCCCAGCATTTT